The 15 T cell receptor beta chains listed next were all sequenced from one sample in a study of a mutant IDH1 vaccine in newly diagnosed glioma. The sample's time point: week 35, safety follow-up. One vaccine dose held 300 ug of mutant IDH1 20-mer peptide and came with topical imiquimod. Antigen specificity for these receptors is unknown. Method: immunoSEQ multiplex PCR; TCRdb's copy keeps in-frame clones and lacks some. The repertoire holds roughly 38,000 clones, with roughly nine tenths as singletons. This specimen was PBMCs, taken from a glioma patient whose treatment included an IDH1 peptide vaccine. The origin of the receptors is a man aged 35-49 years with glioma.

This sequence joins TRBV5-1 and TRBJ2-1, with 7 bases identical to TRBD2. V lost 0 bases to trimming and J lost 7 bases; unmatched junction nucleotides: 7. Germline V gives CDR1 SGHRS, CDR2 YFSETQ. The CDR3 spans 15 residues. The CDR3 loop is CASSLETSPSNEQFF. The CDR3, as DNA: TGCGCCAGCAGCTTGGAGACTAGCCCCTCAAATGAGCAGTTCTTC.

The CDR3 nucleotides read TGTGCCTGGAGTGTAAAAATAGGGGTAAGCGGTCAGCCCCAGCATTTT. This encodes CAWSVKIGVSGQPQHF. The chain joins TRBV30 to TRBJ1-5; D is perhaps TRBD1 (5 bases). Trimming pared 0 bases from V and 6 bases from J, leaving 18 bases between. The CDR3 is 16 amino acids. Germline V gene sequence: CDR1 GTSNPN, CDR2 SVGIG (reference sequence).

There are a few counts of this clone. The V gene is TRBV5-5, the J gene TRBJ1-2; D is perhaps TRBD1 (6 bases). The V gene's germline CDR1 is SGHKS and CDR2 YYEKEE (reference sequence). The CDR3 totals 14 residues. V was shortened by 4 bases and J by 0 bases, with 10 bases between the two germline ends. Here the CDR3 DNA reads TGTGCCAGCAGCAGGACAGAAGCTAACTATGGCTACACCTTC. Translated, it gives CASSRTEANYGYTF.

The chain couples TRBV7-8 to TRBJ2-7, with D unclear. The CDR3 sequence is 15 residues long. CDR1 is SGHVS, CDR2 FQNEAQ, per germline. Trimming removed 1 base at V and 0 bases at J, with 10 bases between. The CDR3 sequence is CASSLEARPSYEQYF. CDR3 nucleotide sequence: TGTGCCAGCAGCTTAGAAGCCAGACCCTCCTACGAGCAGTACTTC.

About this clone: Other DNA sequences in the sample encode the same CDR3. For the CDR3, the DNA is TGTGCCAGTGGACAAACCTACGAGCAATACGTC. Its translation is CASGQTYEQYV. V usage is TRBV6-5 and J usage is TRBJ2-7; tentative D call: TRBD1 (5 bases). CDR1 is MNHEY, CDR2 SVGAGI, per germline. This CDR3 is built from 11 residues.

For the CDR3, the DNA is TGTGCCAGCAGTTCCAAGCGGGAGGGCCGCAATGAGCAGTTCTTC. It specifies CASSSKREGRNEQFF. The chain couples TRBV5-4 to TRBJ2-1, with TRBD2 identical over 10 bases. CDR1 and CDR2 (germline): SGHNT, YYREEE (reference sequence). The J segment lost 6 bases and the V segment lost 5 bases, leaving 8 bases of the junction unmatched. This CDR3 region has 15 residues.

This clone has more than one count but fewer than ten. The chain combines TRBV6-1 with TRBJ2-3, with D perhaps matching TRBD1 (6 bases). CDR1 MNHNS and CDR2 SASEGT come from the germline V gene. The CDR3 length is 15 residues. V lost 5 bases to trimming and J lost 3 bases, with 15 bases between them. The CDR3: CASSPAGVGTDTQYF. DNA of the CDR3: TGTGCCAGCAGTCCCGCAGGGGTAGGGACAGATACGCAGTATTTT.

This clone occurred a few times. The chain uses TRBV6-1 and TRBJ1-2; possibly TRBD1 for D (5 bases). CDR1 is MNHNS, CDR2 SASEGT, per germline. Deletions cut 10 bases from V and 6 bases from J, with 15 bases between. This CDR3 comprises 12 residues. CDR3 nucleotide sequence: TGTGCCATCCTTGGGGACGGGAATGGCTACACCTTC. Residues: CAILGDGNGYTF.

The sample holds a few counts of this clone. The V call is TRBV19, the J call TRBJ1-2; D uncertain. There are 15 residues in the CDR3. Germline V gene lookup returns CDR1 LNHDA and CDR2 SQIVND (reference sequence). Trimming took off 3 bases at V and 0 bases at J, with 11 bases between the two ends. The CDR3: CASSILSGSNYGYTF. The CDR3 bases are TGTGCCAGTAGTATCTTGTCAGGATCTAACTATGGCTACACCTTC.

The CDR3 DNA follows: TGTGCCAGCAGCTTACTTGGGACAGGGAAAGGAAACACCATATATTTT. Its translation is CASSLLGTGKGNTIYF. The rearrangement links TRBV7-9 to TRBJ1-3; 9 nucleotides match TRBD1. The CDR3 is 16 amino acids. V trimming: 2 bases; J trimming: 4 bases; junction bases outside the gene matches: 6. The germline V gene encodes CDR1 SEHNR and CDR2 FQNEAQ (reference sequence).

This clone has just a few counts. CDR3 sequence reads: CASSFPLTSSFYEQYF. CDR3 DNA sequence: TGTGCCAGCAGTTTTCCCCTGACATCCTCTTTCTACGAGCAGTACTTC. The V call is TRBV28, the J call TRBJ2-7; D unclear. The CDR3 contains 16 residues. V gave up 3 bases and J gave up 3 bases, with 18 bases separating them. The germline V gene encodes CDR1 MDHEN and CDR2 SYDVKM.

The J gene is TRBJ1-3, the V gene TRBV2; D is unresolved. Trimming pared 8 bases from V and 8 bases from J, leaving 16 bases between. There are 13 residues in the CDR3. The germline CDR1 and CDR2 sequences are SNHLY and FYNNEI. CDR3 sequence: CASSFNRGDTIYF. CDR3 nucleotide sequence: TGTGCCAGCTCCTTTAACCGAGGCGACACCATATATTTT.

This rearrangement joins TRBV10-3 to TRBJ1-4, with unresolved D. Per the germline V gene, CDR1 is ENHRY and CDR2 is SYGVKD. There are 16 residues in the CDR3. The germline V and J ends were trimmed by 0 bases and 3 bases, with 11 bases remaining between them. In nucleotides, the CDR3 is TGTGCCATCAGTGAGTCGAATTTGGGAGCTAATGAAAAACTGTTTTTT. This translates into CAISESNLGANEKLFF.

The gene calls are TRBV29-1 and TRBJ2-5; 8 bases map to TRBD2. TRBJ2-7 matches the DNA end more closely, so the J call is doubtful. CDR3 length equals 13 residues. Germline loops: CDR1 SQVTM, CDR2 ANQGSEA. DNA for the CDR3: TGCAGCGGGGCCGAGCGGGAGAACCACGAGCAGTACTTC. Translating it yields CSGAERENHEQYF.

This chain connects TRBV28 to TRBJ1-1; the D is unclear. The CDR3 sequence is 15 residues long. Trimming left V 7 bases short and J 0 bases short, with 15 bases between. Germline CDR1 is MDHEN and CDR2 is SYDVKM. The CDR3 region is CASISSDGMNTEAFF. As DNA, the CDR3 is TGTGCCAGCATATCATCCGACGGTATGAACACTGAAGCTTTCTTT.